The source of this TCR beta chain is a study of PD-1 blockade in classical Hodgkin lymphoma. Described time point: cycle 4 day 1 (C4D1), after six to seven weeks of nivolumab. In every patient, relapse followed autologous stem cell transplantation, while exposure to brentuximab vedotin differed. Study-level findings and limits: It was among complete responders that baseline diversity resembled that of newly diagnosed patients.

This clone was detected a few times. Antigen unknown. CDR3 length: 15 amino acids. Losses at the gene ends were 6 bases for V and 10 bases for J; bases not matched to a gene: 13. Germline V gene data show CDR1 as MNHEY and CDR2 as SVGAGI. The data were produced by immunoSEQ multiplex PCR, yet TCRdb's version contains in-frame clones alone and is incomplete. The table records tens of thousands of clones, roughly 87% of them present only once. Specimen: peripheral blood mononuclear cells (PBMCs), collected before the fourth cycle of nivolumab. V gene TRBV6-5 combines with J gene TRBJ2-1; 9 bases are a match to TRBD2. This receptor was obtained from a human donor with classical Hodgkin lymphoma. CDR3 DNA: TGTGCCAGCAGCCCCGGTTTAGCGGGGGATAGCGAGCAGTTCTTC. It specifies CASSPGLAGDSEQFF.